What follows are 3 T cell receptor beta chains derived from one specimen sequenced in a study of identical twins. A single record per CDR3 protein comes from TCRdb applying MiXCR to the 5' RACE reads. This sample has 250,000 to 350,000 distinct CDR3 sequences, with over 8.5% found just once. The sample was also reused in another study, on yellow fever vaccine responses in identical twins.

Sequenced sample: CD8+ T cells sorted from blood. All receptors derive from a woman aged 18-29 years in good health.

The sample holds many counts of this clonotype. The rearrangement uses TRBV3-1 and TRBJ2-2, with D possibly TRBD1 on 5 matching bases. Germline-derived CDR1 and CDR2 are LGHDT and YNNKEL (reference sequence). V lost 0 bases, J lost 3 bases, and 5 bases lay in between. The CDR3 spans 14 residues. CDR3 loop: CASSQDRDTGELFF. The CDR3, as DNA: TGTGCCAGCAGCCAAGACAGGGACACCGGGGAGCTGTTTTTT.

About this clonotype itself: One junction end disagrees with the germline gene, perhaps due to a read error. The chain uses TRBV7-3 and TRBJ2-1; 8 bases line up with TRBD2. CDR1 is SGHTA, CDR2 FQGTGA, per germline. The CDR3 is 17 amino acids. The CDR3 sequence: CASSLTGGQGVYNEQFF. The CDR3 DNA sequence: TGTGCCAGCAGCCTAACGGGGGGGCAGGGAGTGTACAATGAGCAGTTCTTC.

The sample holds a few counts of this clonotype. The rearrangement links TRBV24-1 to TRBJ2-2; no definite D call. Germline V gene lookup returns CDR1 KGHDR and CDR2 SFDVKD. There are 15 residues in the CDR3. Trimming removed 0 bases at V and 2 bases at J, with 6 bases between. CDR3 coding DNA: TGTGCCACCAGTGATTTGAGGGTTAACACCGGGGAGCTGTTTTTT. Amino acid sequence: CATSDLRVNTGELFF.